This T cell receptor (beta chain) was found in a study of glioma-infiltrating T cells. Germline CDR1 LGHDT, CDR2 YNNKEL (reference sequence). Trimming cost V 0 bases and J 5 bases, with 7 bases left between them. The CDR3 is made up of 13 amino acids. The iRepertoire nested amplicon-rescue multiplex PCR amplified TCR alpha and beta CDR3s from RNA. Tissue mRNA or PBMC total RNA, roughly 100-400 ng, went into one-step reverse transcription and amplification. TCRdb re-derived calls from the multiplex PCR reads in MiXCR, one entry per CDR3 protein. The sample has more than 110,000 distinct CDR3 sequences; 35% to 50% are singletons. Study conclusions and caveats: Only very few CDR3 sequences appeared in both tissue and blood. Above-expected tissue-blood divergence occurred in all gliomas, most in low-grade ones.

This clonotype was seen more than once but under ten times. Antigen specificity is unknown. The chain uses TRBV3-1 and TRBJ2-5; no firm D call. The sequence came from a human donor with low-grade glioma or glioblastoma, undergoing nonglioma brain surgery, or in good health (not recorded which). Sequencing input: glioma tissue, nonneoplastic brain tissue, or PBMCs (not recorded which). The CDR3 loop reads CASSQDFWETQYF. The CDR3 nucleotides read TGTGCCAGCAGCCAAGATTTTTGGGAGACCCAGTACTTC.